This TCR beta chain was recorded in a study of CD8 T cells in ankylosing spondylitis. Study-wide points: There were earlier reports of some motif variants in reactive arthritis synovial fluid and blood. For ankylosing spondylitis blood, a TCR beta motif of 7 or 8 highly homologous variants appeared characteristic.

This clonotype came up a few times. Its antigen is as yet unknown. The CDR3 has 16 amino acids. Per germline, CDR1 MGHRA and CDR2 YSYEKL. The V end was cut by 1 base, the J end by 5 bases, with 15 bases between. Preparation of TCR beta libraries was done by quantitative 5'-RACE with molecular barcodes. MiXCR, applied by TCRdb to the 5' RACE reads, yields one record per CDR3 protein. The sample holds roughly 230,000 distinct CDR3 sequences; about 10% are singletons and the top ten take less than 3%. The clonotype comes from a male donor with ankylosing spondylitis or in good health (not recorded which). This rearrangement joins TRBV4-1 to TRBJ2-1; D gene unclear. Sequenced material: blood, either unsorted or a sorted T cell fraction (not recorded which). The CDR3 spells CASSQAQTARDNEQFF. In DNA, the CDR3 is TGCGCCAGCAGCCAAGCGCAGACCGCAAGGGACAATGAGCAGTTCTTC.